Shown below are 3 T cell receptor beta chains from a single sample sequenced in a study of T cells after yellow fever vaccination. Using its own MiXCR run on the 5' RACE reads, TCRdb lists one record per CDR3 protein. The sample records roughly 260,000 distinct CDR3 sequences, 13% being singletons. The source was CD4+ T cells sorted from PBMCs, collected 45 days after the yellow fever booster vaccination. These receptor sequences come from a man aged 30-40 years who received the YFV17D yellow fever vaccine.

V gene TRBV30 combines with J gene TRBJ2-2; 13 positions match TRBD2. This CDR3 has 20 amino acids. Germline V lookup: CDR1 GTSNPN, CDR2 SVGIG (reference sequence). Germline trimming cut 0 bases from V and 5 bases from J; bases unmatched to any gene: 15. The CDR3 nucleotides read TGTGCCTGGAGTGTACAGTTCGGACTAGCGGGAGCGTTGAGGACCGGGGAGCTGTTTTTT. It encodes CAWSVQFGLAGALRTGELFF.

The table lists this clonotype with a few counts. The chain combines TRBV20-1 with TRBJ2-5; 12 nucleotides agree with TRBD1. The germline V gene encodes CDR1 DFQATT and CDR2 SNEGSKA (reference sequence). The V segment lost 5 bases and the J segment 5 bases; nucleotides outside the gene matches: 9. This CDR3 contains 15 residues. CDR3 loop: CSADGTGGVGETQYF. CDR3 nucleotide sequence: TGCAGTGCTGACGGGACAGGGGGCGTCGGTGAGACCCAGTACTTC.

This clonotype turned up a few times. The CDR3 here is CSASRGGSTYEQYF. CDR3 coding DNA: TGCAGTGCTAGCAGGGGAGGGAGCACCTACGAGCAGTACTTC. The V and J genes are TRBV20-1 and TRBJ2-7; possibly TRBD2 for D (7 bases). This CDR3 is 14 amino acids long. V lost 3 bases to trimming and J lost 2 bases, with 14 bases between them. Germline CDR1 and CDR2: DFQATT and SNEGSKA (reference sequence).